This entry features one T cell receptor beta chain sequence. Its antigen is not known. The sample is drawn from a study of Tregs in tolerant kidney transplant recipients. CD4+CD25+CD127- Tregs, CD4+CD25- non-Tregs, CD4 and CD8 cells were sorted. Regarding the study as a whole: This study did not directly address biological reproducibility.

The CDR3 sequence is 15 residues long. Germline CDR1 is MNHEY and CDR2 is SMNVEV (reference sequence). V was cut by 5 bases and J by 5 bases, with 16 bases left in between. Produced via immunoSEQ multiplex PCR; TCRdb's table is partial and in-frame only. The sample shows about 46,000 clones, about 89% of them seen only once. The sample taken for sequencing was Tregs from blood. This TCR derives from a human donor in good health. This chain uses TRBV27 with TRBJ2-1, with D perhaps TRBD1 or TRBD2 (5 bases each). The CDR3 loop is CASSPSWGSHNEQFF. The CDR3 DNA reads as TGTGCCAGCAGTCCCTCCTGGGGGAGTCACAATGAGCAGTTCTTC.